These T cell receptor beta chains were read from a single sample in a study of T-cell memory formation after mild COVID-19. MiXCR, applied by TCRdb to the 5' RACE reads, yields one record per CDR3 protein. The top ten hold about 22% of the sample, which has 400,000 to 450,000 distinct CDR3 sequences, 18% seen once. Sequenced material: PBMCs or a T cell subset sorted from them (not recorded which). These receptors were collected from a man younger than 35 who had mild COVID-19 (a few samples of this study predate the infection). Cell type and time point are not known. Both conserved end residues are trimmed from each CDR3. The D gene is left open where the match is weak. The size of a clone is reported for some rows only, either as once, few or many, or as a class for expanded clones.

clone_size,d_call,v_call,cdr3_aa
-,-,TRBV6-2/TRBV6-3,ASSMTASTEAF
few,-,TRBV7-2,ASSFSAGVQEKLF
few,-,TRBV18,ASSPLGYTEAF
few,-,TRBV29-1,SVEGGPNYGYT
once,-,TRBV19,ASSIRRPNYGYT
-,-,TRBV7-2,ASSFLVAKNIQY
few,-,TRBV4-2,ASSQVLSGTANEKLF
few,-,TRBV5-1,ASSLRYLAGANVLT
-,-,TRBV3-1,ASGDRDVHSGANVLT
once,TRBD1,TRBV4-2,ASSQRGTEDGYT
many,-,TRBV9,ASSVAWGRTDTQY
-,TRBD1,TRBV19,ASLGTGALGELF
once,-,TRBV12-3/TRBV12-4,ASRAPRGGYT
many,-,TRBV12-3/TRBV12-4,ASSLETPQETQY
few,-,TRBV7-9,ASSDSSTEAF
-,-,TRBV6-2/TRBV6-3,ASSYSSGGGNQPQH
-,-,TRBV9,ASSERGRNTEAF
-,-,TRBV12-3/TRBV12-4,ASSLSAYEQY
-,TRBD2,TRBV2,ASSPPSGVNEQF
few,-,TRBV7-9,ASSPGGGGGNSPLH
few,-,TRBV5-1,ASSPGNMGGTDTQY
many,-,TRBV20-1,SAARAVITDTQY
few,-,TRBV7-9,ASSPRQGGNTEAF
many,-,TRBV5-1,ASSLGDQNQPQH
few,-,TRBV20-1,SARDTGSGQPQH
-,-,TRBV5-1,ASGETMSDIQY
-,TRBD1,TRBV7-2,ASSPDRGRNQPQH
-,TRBD1,TRBV12-3/TRBV12-4,ASNSYADRKY
few,-,TRBV5-1,ASSNALASETQY
few,-,TRBV4-2,ASSLTPGLGELF
few,-,TRBV27,ASSSGLYEQY
-,-,TRBV15,ATSRDLGDTQY
-,-,TRBV5-6,ASSGWVPQYQETQY
-,-,TRBV6-4,ASSEPRENIQY
few,-,TRBV4-2,ASSQDGVASAF
-,TRBD2,TRBV4-1,ASSQDRRLAGGQDTQY
few,TRBD2,TRBV20-1,SAPTVAGALYTQY
few,-,TRBV20-1,SARDRRQGSYGYT
-,-,TRBV12-3/TRBV12-4,ASMGTENTEAF
many,-,TRBV5-1,ASSSDNTGELF
-,TRBD1,TRBV6-2/TRBV6-3,ASSYEPGQSYEQY
-,-,TRBV12-3/TRBV12-4,ASSRTRATGELF
-,TRBD1,TRBV6-2/TRBV6-3,ASSYDRGLRDYEQY
-,-,TRBV2,ASSEASGLKRSPLH
-,-,TRBV28,ASRTYDGNQPQH
-,-,TRBV7-9,ASSADRKDEKLF
few,-,TRBV20-1,SAPRRVDYGYT
-,TRBD1,TRBV7-9,ASSRWQGARITDTQY
-,-,TRBV7-9,ASSSGGGRGTEAF
few,TRBD1,TRBV4-3,ASSQDRAINMNTEAF
few,-,TRBV5-1,ASRTGTGGGQF
many,-,TRBV12-3/TRBV12-4,ASSPTWTKETQY
-,TRBD1,TRBV5-1,ASSSRQGEQPQH
few,TRBD1,TRBV2,ASRDRGRRQY
few,-,TRBV6-4,ASSDSYRASNQPQH
many,TRBD1,TRBV10-3,ATTGDTDTDTQY
-,-,TRBV7-3,ASSTTPGGGYT
-,-,TRBV5-1,ASSLGPQGRLDQPQH
-,-,TRBV30,AARGGNNEQF